This T cell receptor beta chain appears in the sequencing data of a study of T cell clonotyping in hematopoietic cell transplantation. Study conclusions and caveats: After transplant, recipient diversity fell while pathologically expanded clonotypes grew through day 180. Graft donor and pretransplant recipient Inverse Simpson Index values predicted broader posttransplant TCR diversity.

Regarding this clone: The target antigen is unknown.

The protocol was immunoSEQ multiplex PCR, while the TCRdb copy is restricted to in-frame clones and leaves out a portion. This table holds some 30,000 clones, around 90% found once. Per the germline V gene, CDR1 is MNHEY and CDR2 is SVGAGI. The CDR3 sequence is 13 residues long. V shed 6 bases and J shed 9 bases, with 15 bases lying between them. The sequencing here drew on PBMCs, taken 100 days after allogeneic stem cell transplant. The sequence derives from a female patient in her forties or fifties who had an allogeneic stem cell transplant from a related donor, so the T cells may come from the graft donor. Some clones in this sample may be carry-over from other donors' samples. The rearrangement uses TRBV6-5 and TRBJ2-4, with D perhaps matching TRBD1 or TRBD2 (5 bases each). CDR3 residues: CASSRGALGIQYF. The CDR3 DNA reads TGTGCCAGCAGCCGGGGCGCCCTTGGCATTCAGTACTTC.